This is a list of T cell receptor beta chains from one sample in a study of vaccination and CD4 T cells after COVID-19. Their antigen targets remain unknown. TCRdb re-called the PCR reads through MiXCR, storing one row per CDR3 protein. The table includes roughly 13,000 distinct CDR3 sequences, 40% to 55% detected once. Sequenced material: CD4+ T cells from blood, cultured in vitro, taken before SARS-CoV-2 vaccination. These receptors all come from a human donor who had recovered from COVID-19. The CDR3 runs from the conserved cysteine through the conserved F or W. The D gene is left open where the match is weak. Where a row states a size, it is once, few, many or the class of an expanded clone; other rows omit it.

clone_size	v_call	j_call	d_call	cdr3_nt	cdr3_aa
NA	TRBV28	TRBJ2-5	NA	TGTGCCAGCAGCTCCGGTCCGAGGGAGACCCAGTACTTC	CASSSGPRETQYF
few	TRBV5-4	TRBJ1-2	TRBD1	TGTGCCAGCAGCCCTGACAGGGGGCGAGGAGGCTATGGCTACACCTTC	CASSPDRGRGGYGYTF
few	TRBV7-2	TRBJ2-7	NA	TGTGCCAGCAGCTACGGAAGCAGGACCCCCTACGAGCAGTACTTC	CASSYGSRTPYEQYF
NA	TRBV2	TRBJ2-5	NA	TGTGCCAGCAGTCTATGGGGGCGACGGGAGACCCAGTACTTC	CASSLWGRRETQYF
NA	TRBV7-2	TRBJ2-3	TRBD2	TGTGCCAGCAGCAGCTTCTCCGGGGGGGCCAGCACGCAGTATTTT	CASSSFSGGASTQYF
NA	TRBV11-2	TRBJ1-2	TRBD1	TGTGCCAGCAGCTTAGGGACAGGGGATAATGGCTACACCTTC	CASSLGTGDNGYTF
NA	TRBV5-1	TRBJ1-2	TRBD1	TGCGCCAGCAGCCCGGAGGGACAGGATGGCTACACCTTC	CASSPEGQDGYTF
few	TRBV20-1	TRBJ1-5	TRBD1	TGCAGTGCTAGGCTGTCAGGGGGTGCAAATCAGCCCCAGCATTTT	CSARLSGGANQPQHF
NA	TRBV6-2/TRBV6-3	TRBJ2-4	TRBD1	TGTGCCAGCAGTAACCGACAGGACAGGGACGGAAACATTCAGTACTTC	CASSNRQDRDGNIQYF
NA	TRBV6-2/TRBV6-3	TRBJ2-7	TRBD1	TGTGCCAGCACCCACTCGGGACAGGGGGCCCACGAGCAGTACTTC	CASTHSGQGAHEQYF
NA	TRBV20-1	TRBJ1-6	NA	TGCAGTGCTAACAGAGGCAATTCACCCCTCCACTTT	CSANRGNSPLHF
NA	TRBV6-5	TRBJ1-5	TRBD1	TGTGCCAGCAGTTATACCGGGACAGGGGATCAGCCCCAGCATTTT	CASSYTGTGDQPQHF
NA	TRBV19	TRBJ1-5	NA	TGTGCCAGTAGTATAGAGAATGCCTCGGGCAATCAACCCCAGCATTTT	CASSIENASGNQPQHF
NA	TRBV20-1	TRBJ2-7	NA	TGCAGTGCTAGCCGAGAGGCGCTTAGCTGGAACGCCTACGAGCAGTACTTC	CSASREALSWNAYEQYF
medium-sized	TRBV6-1	TRBJ1-2	NA	TGTGCCAGCAGTGAACGGGGGGACTATGGCTACACCTTC	CASSERGDYGYTF
NA	TRBV19	TRBJ2-5	TRBD1	TGTGCCAGTAGCGGGACAGGGGGGGGGCAAGAGACCCAGTACTTC	CASSGTGGGQETQYF
few	TRBV24-1	TRBJ1-5	NA	TGTGCCACCAGTGATTTGCTACAGGGAGACAATCAGCCCCAGCATTTT	CATSDLLQGDNQPQHF
NA	TRBV7-2	TRBJ2-2	NA	TGTGCCAGCAGTCTAGGGTTCACCGGGGAGCTGTTTTTT	CASSLGFTGELFF
few	TRBV2	TRBJ1-1	NA	TGTGCCAGCAGCGGACGGCACATGAACACTGAAGCTTTCTTT	CASSGRHMNTEAFF
few	TRBV20-1	TRBJ1-1	TRBD1	TGCAGTGCTAGAGTCGACAGGGCGAATGAAGCTTTCTTT	CSARVDRANEAFF
few	TRBV25-1	TRBJ2-5	NA	TGTGCCAGCAGTGAATCCCGCGAGACCCAGTACTTC	CASSESRETQYF
NA	TRBV7-6	TRBJ1-5	NA	TGTGCCAGCAGCCTAAATGACCGGGACGGACGCAATCAGCCCCAGCATTTT	CASSLNDRDGRNQPQHF
few	TRBV4-3	TRBJ1-1	NA	TGCGCCAGCAGCCAAGATGGGGGGCCCTATGGGGCTGAGAACACTGAAGCTTTCTTT	CASSQDGGPYGAENTEAFF
few	TRBV6-1	TRBJ1-2	TRBD1	TGTGCCAGCAGTCCAAATCCGGGACAGCTAAACTATGGCTACACCTTC	CASSPNPGQLNYGYTF
NA	TRBV30	TRBJ2-5	TRBD2	TGTGCCTGGAGTGTTCTCGGGAGGGAGACCCAGTACTTC	CAWSVLGRETQYF
NA	TRBV11-2	TRBJ2-7	TRBD1	TGTGCCAGCAGCTTAGACAGGGGGCATGCCAGGCAGTACTTC	CASSLDRGHARQYF
NA	TRBV10-2	TRBJ1-1	TRBD1	TGCGCCACCAACAAAGCGGACAGGGGTAATATGGAAGCTTTCTTT	CATNKADRGNMEAFF
NA	TRBV10-3	TRBJ1-1	NA	TGTGCCATCAGCGTGGACGGTATGAACACTGAAGCTTTCTTT	CAISVDGMNTEAFF
NA	TRBV10-3	TRBJ2-1	TRBD1	TGTGCCACCCTTCGGGACAGGGGATCAAGTGAGCAGTTCTTC	CATLRDRGSSEQFF
NA	TRBV10-3	TRBJ1-2	NA	TGTGCCACCAGAGGGGTAGGAGGGGAAGCTGGCTACACCTTC	CATRGVGGEAGYTF
few	TRBV20-1	TRBJ1-6	NA	TGCAGTGCTCGAACGCCCGGCTATAATTCACCCCTCCACTTT	CSARTPGYNSPLHF
few	TRBV15	TRBJ2-7	NA	TGTGCCACCAGCAGAGCGGGGACCTCCTACGAGCAGTACTTC	CATSRAGTSYEQYF
few	TRBV20-1	TRBJ1-2	TRBD1	TGCAGTGCTGACAGGGGCGACTATGGCTACACCTTC	CSADRGDYGYTF
few	TRBV11-3	TRBJ1-1	NA	TGTGCCAGCAGCTTATTCAGGGGCTCCCTGAACACTGAAGCTTTCTTT	CASSLFRGSLNTEAFF
once	TRBV5-1	TRBJ2-7	TRBD2	TGCGCCAGCAGCTTGGGCGGGGGGGCCCACGAGCAGTACTTC	CASSLGGGAHEQYF
NA	TRBV7-9	TRBJ1-1	NA	TGTGCCAGCAGCTTGGGGGGAGGGAACACTGAAGCTTTCTTT	CASSLGGGNTEAFF
NA	TRBV29-1	TRBJ2-5	TRBD2	TGCAGCCATGGACTTGGTAGCGGGGGGCAAGAGACCCAGTACTTC	CSHGLGSGGQETQYF
NA	TRBV6-2/TRBV6-3	TRBJ1-6	NA	TGTGCCAGCAGTTACGGGGTAGGGAATTCACCCCTCCACTTT	CASSYGVGNSPLHF
NA	TRBV20-1	TRBJ2-1	NA	TGCAGTGCTAGAGGGGGGTCAGGGTGGAATGAGCAGTTCTTC	CSARGGSGWNEQFF
NA	TRBV6-2/TRBV6-3	TRBJ1-5	NA	TGTGCCAGCAGTTACCCGAATCGACAGGACAATCAGCCCCAGCATTTT	CASSYPNRQDNQPQHF
NA	TRBV19	TRBJ1-2	TRBD1	TGTGCCAGTAGGTCGACAGGGCTTGGGGATGGCTACACCTTC	CASRSTGLGDGYTF
NA	TRBV28	TRBJ1-5	TRBD1	TGTGCCAGCAGTCCCACAGGGGGGTTTAGCAATCAGCCCCAGCATTTT	CASSPTGGFSNQPQHF
NA	TRBV10-1	TRBJ2-1	TRBD2	TGCGCCAGCAGAAGCGGAGTAGCGGGAGAAAGTGAGCAGTTCTTC	CASRSGVAGESEQFF
NA	TRBV15	TRBJ2-7	TRBD1	TGTGCCACCAGCAGAGGGACAGGGGCCCACGAGCAGTACTTC	CATSRGTGAHEQYF
NA	TRBV27	TRBJ2-7	NA	TGTGCCAGCAGTCGTACACTAATTTATGGGTCCGAGCAGTACTTC	CASSRTLIYGSEQYF
NA	TRBV20-1	TRBJ2-7	NA	TGCAGTGCCGACACAAGGGGGGAGCAGTACTTC	CSADTRGEQYF
NA	TRBV29-1	TRBJ2-3	NA	TGCAGCGTTGGCGGGGGCACAGATACGCAGTATTTT	CSVGGGTDTQYF
NA	TRBV7-2	TRBJ2-3	TRBD1	TGTGCCAGCAGCCCGGGACAGACCACAGATACGCAGTATTTT	CASSPGQTTDTQYF
NA	TRBV7-2	TRBJ2-2	TRBD2	TGTGCCAGCAGCTTATTAGCGGGAGGCGCGAACACCGGGGAGCTGTTTTTT	CASSLLAGGANTGELFF
NA	TRBV7-3	TRBJ1-2	NA	TGTGCCAGCAGCCCTTCGGCGGGTCAATATGGCTACACCTTC	CASSPSAGQYGYTF
NA	TRBV24-1	TRBJ1-1	NA	TGTGCCACCAGTGATCCCCCTTCGACTGAAGCTTTCTTT	CATSDPPSTEAFF
NA	TRBV6-1	TRBJ2-5	NA	TGTGCCAGCAAAAAGGGCAGCCAAGAGACCCAGTACTTC	CASKKGSQETQYF
NA	TRBV6-1	TRBJ1-2	TRBD1	TGTGCCAGCAGCCCGGGACAGGGGGCAGGTGGCTACACCTTC	CASSPGQGAGGYTF